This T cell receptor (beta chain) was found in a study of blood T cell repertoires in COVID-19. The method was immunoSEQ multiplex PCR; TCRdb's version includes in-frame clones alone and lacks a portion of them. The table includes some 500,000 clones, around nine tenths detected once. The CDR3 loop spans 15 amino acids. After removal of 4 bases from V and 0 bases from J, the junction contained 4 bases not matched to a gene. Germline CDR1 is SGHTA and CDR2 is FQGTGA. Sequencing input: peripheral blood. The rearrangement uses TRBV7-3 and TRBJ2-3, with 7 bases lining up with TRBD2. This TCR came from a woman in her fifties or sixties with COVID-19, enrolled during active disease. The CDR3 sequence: CASSSGGGSTDTQYF. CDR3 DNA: TGTGCCAGCAGCTCAGGCGGGGGAAGCACAGATACGCAGTATTTT.